What follows are 20 T cell receptor beta chains derived from one specimen sequenced in a study of blood T cell repertoires in COVID-19. Repertoires were generated with immunoSEQ multiplex PCR, while TCRdb's copy carries only in-frame clones and drops some. This table holds around 57,000 clones, about nine tenths found once. Sequenced input: peripheral blood. All receptors come from an elderly woman with COVID-19, enrolled during active disease.

V gene TRBV4-2 combines with J gene TRBJ1-1; possibly TRBD1 for D (6 bases). The CDR3 consists of 15 residues. CDR1 and CDR2 (germline): LGHNA, YNFKEQ. V gave up 0 bases and J gave up 5 bases, with 13 bases separating them. The chain's CDR3 is CASSQDTGGGTEAFF. The CDR3 DNA reads as TGTGCCAGCAGCCAAGATACGGGGGGCGGGACTGAAGCTTTCTTT.

CDR3 in amino acids: CASSATGATGELFF. The DNA for the CDR3 is TGTGCCAGCAGCGCGACAGGGGCGACCGGGGAGCTGTTTTTT. The V gene is TRBV5-4, the J gene TRBJ2-2; 8 bases line up with TRBD1. The CDR3 sequence is 14 residues long. Germline V gives CDR1 SGHNT, CDR2 YYREEE (reference sequence). V lost 4 bases and J lost 5; bases outside the gene matches: 4.

The chain joins TRBV3-1 (or the pseudogene TRBV3-2) to TRBJ2-3; D is possibly TRBD2 (5 bases). Germline V gene sequence: CDR1 LGHDT, CDR2 YNNKEL (reference sequence). The ends were cut back, 2 bases at V and 0 bases at J, with 12 bases in the middle. The CDR3 loop spans 16 amino acids. As DNA, the CDR3 is TGTGCCAGCAGCCAAACGGGGATGCTTAGCACAGATACGCAGTATTTT. It specifies CASSQTGMLSTDTQYF.

The genes are TRBV10-3 and TRBJ1-2; perhaps TRBD1 as D (6 bases). Germline V gives CDR1 ENHRY, CDR2 SYGVKD. V lost 4 bases to trimming and J lost 7 bases, with 13 bases between them. This CDR3 is built from 13 residues. The CDR3 spells CAISGTQGSGYTF. CDR3 nucleotides: TGTGCCATCAGTGGGACCCAGGGGTCTGGCTACACCTTC.

A single count supports this clone. The V and J genes are TRBV18 and TRBJ1-4; 7 positions agree with TRBD1. V lost 4 bases to trimming and J lost 0 bases; unmatched junction nucleotides: 8. CDR3 length: 17 residues. Germline CDR1 reads KGHSH; CDR2 reads LQKENI. The CDR3 reads CASSRQGGGTTNEKLFF. Here the CDR3 DNA reads TGTGCCAGCTCACGTCAAGGGGGCGGCACAACTAATGAAAAACTGTTTTTT.

The J gene is TRBJ1-1, the V gene TRBV18; D is unresolved. The CDR3 contains 14 residues. Germline V gives CDR1 KGHSH, CDR2 LQKENI. The V end lost 3 bases, the J end lost 5 bases, and 13 bases lay between the germline ends. The CDR3 region has the DNA TGTGCCAGCTCACCGGGAGGCGCTGGGACTGAAGCTTTCTTT. The encoded protein is CASSPGGAGTEAFF.

The chain employs TRBV6-1 and TRBJ1-2; no reliable D call. The length of the CDR3 is 15 residues. The germline V gene encodes CDR1 MNHNS and CDR2 SASEGT. Trimming left V 2 bases short and J 1 base short, with 11 bases between. The CDR3 loop reads CASSESGGINYGYTF. CDR3 nucleotide sequence: TGTGCCAGCAGTGAATCGGGAGGGATTAACTATGGCTACACCTTC.

The chain has TRBV25-1 and TRBJ2-7; TRBD1 might be the D (6 bases). The V end lost 6 bases, the J end lost 4 bases, and 16 bases lay between the germline ends. The CDR3 spans 14 residues. CDR1 and CDR2 (germline): MGHDK, SYGVNS. In nucleotides, the CDR3 is TGTGCCAGCAGGGGACACGCCACCGGGTACGAGCAGTACTTC. Amino acids: CASRGHATGYEQYF.

The chain joins TRBV5-1 to TRBJ1-2; D ambiguous. The CDR3 covers 16 residues. Trimming shortened V by 1 base and J by 8 bases, and 21 bases separated the two germline ends. The germline gives CDR1 SGHRS, CDR2 YFSETQ. This CDR3 is CASSLSAAGPGGGYTF. The DNA for the CDR3 is TGCGCCAGCAGCTTGTCAGCCGCGGGTCCAGGTGGCGGCTACACCTTC.

The rearrangement links TRBV30 to TRBJ1-5, with a possible D match to TRBD1 (5 bases). Trimming shortened V by 0 bases and J by 2 bases, and 11 bases separated the two germline ends. The germline CDR1 and CDR2 sequences are GTSNPN and SVGIG (reference sequence). This CDR3 spans 15 amino acids. The CDR3 reads CAWSVPGNRNQPQHF. For the CDR3, the DNA is TGTGCCTGGAGTGTTCCAGGGAACCGCAATCAGCCCCAGCATTTT.

V and J are TRBV12-3 or TRBV12-4 and TRBJ1-4; 8 nucleotides agree with TRBD1. J was trimmed by 10 bases and V by 6 bases; bases with no gene match: 7. This CDR3 is 13 amino acids long. This chain's CDR3 is CASSPGQGLKLFF. Here the CDR3 DNA reads TGTGCCAGCAGCCCCGGACAGGGACTAAAACTGTTTTTT.

The chain recombines TRBV23-1 with TRBJ2-7, with D unresolved. TRBV23-1 is known as an ORF, though its function is uncertain. The length of the CDR3 is 14 residues. Between the trimmed V and J ends, which lost 2 bases and 5 bases, there was a span of 13 bases. CDR3 coding DNA: TGCGCCAGCAGTCAAACCGATGATCGGGACGAGCAGTACTTC. It is translated as CASSQTDDRDEQYF.

This chain uses TRBV5-1 with TRBJ1-4, with no clear D. Germline-derived CDR1 and CDR2 are SGHRS and YFSETQ. This CDR3 has 15 residues. Trimming took off 1 base at V and 8 bases at J, with 15 bases between the two ends. CDR3 amino acids: CASSLSPGSREKLFF. The CDR3 bases are TGCGCCAGCAGCTTGTCTCCGGGATCTAGGGAAAAACTGTTTTTT.

The rearrangement links TRBV4-1 to TRBJ2-2, with no clear D. Germline CDR1 is MGHRA and CDR2 is YSYEKL. The V and J ends lost 1 base and 3 bases respectively, with 6 bases between them. The CDR3 runs 14 residues. The DNA for the CDR3 is TGCGCCAGCAGCCAAGTAACAGACACCGGGGAGCTGTTTTTT. Amino acids: CASSQVTDTGELFF.

This clone was counted a few times. The gene calls are TRBV7-8 and TRBJ2-7; no reliable D call. This CDR3 has 12 amino acids. Germline CDR1 reads SGHVS; CDR2 reads FQNEAQ. V was trimmed by 5 bases and J by 0 bases, leaving 5 bases between them. The CDR3 protein is CASSPHSYEQYF. Written as DNA, the CDR3 is TGTGCCAGCAGCCCCCACTCCTACGAGCAGTACTTC. Full variable domain (rest looked up from reference TRBV7-8 and TRBJ2-7): GAGVSQSPRYKVAKRGQDVALRCDPISGHVSLFWYQQALGQGPEFLTYFQNEAQLDKSGLPSDRFFAERPEGSVSTLKIQRTQQEDSAVYLCASSPHSYEQYFGPGTRLTVT.

V is TRBV19 and J is TRBJ2-3; 7 nucleotides align to TRBD1. J lost 2 bases, V lost 5 bases, and 7 bases had no gene match. Per the germline V gene, CDR1 is LNHDA and CDR2 is SQIVND (reference sequence). The CDR3 has 15 residues. The CDR3, as DNA: TGTGCCAGTAGTGCAAGGGACAGTTACACAGATACGCAGTATTTT. Translation gives CASSARDSYTDTQYF.

The V gene is TRBV27, the J gene TRBJ2-3, with 7 bases matching TRBD1. Trimming at V came to 4 bases and at J to 7 bases, leaving 11 bases not matched to a gene. Germline V gives CDR1 MNHEY, CDR2 SMNVEV (reference sequence). This CDR3 comprises 15 residues. The CDR3 coding sequence is TGTGCCAGCAGTTCTACTCGGAGACAGGGTAATACGCAGTATTTT. Encoded protein: CASSSTRRQGNTQYF.

This chain links TRBV5-6 with TRBJ2-2; perhaps TRBD1 as D (5 bases). The V end lost 1 base, the J end lost 2 bases, and 15 bases lay between the germline ends. This CDR3 comprises 17 residues. CDR1 is SGHDT, CDR2 YYEEEE, per germline. The CDR3 protein is CASSLIGQGPNTGELFF. The CDR3, as DNA: TGTGCCAGCAGCTTGATAGGTCAGGGTCCTAACACCGGGGAGCTGTTTTTT. The variable domain in full, with the rest retrieved from reference TRBV5-6 and TRBJ2-2, is DAGVTQSPTHLIKTRGQQVTLRCSPKSGHDTVSWYQQALGQGPQFIFQYYEEEERQRGNFPDRFSGHQFPNYSSELNVNALLLGDSALYLCASSLIGQGPNTGELFFGEGSRLTVL.

The chain carries TRBV5-1 and TRBJ2-7; D gene ambiguous. With 0 bases removed from V and 1 base from J, the gap between germline ends came to 8 bases. This CDR3 has 14 residues. Germline V gene sequence: CDR1 SGHRS, CDR2 YFSETQ. The DNA of the CDR3 is TGCGCCAGCAGCTTGGCGGTCGGGTCCTACGAGCAGTACTTC. It encodes CASSLAVGSYEQYF.

This clone was recorded a few times. The CDR3 loop reads CASSIRSPGSSYNSPLHF. The CDR3 DNA follows: TGTGCCAGTAGTATCCGATCTCCCGGGAGCTCCTATAATTCACCCCTCCACTTT. The chain joins TRBV19 to TRBJ1-6; D is unresolved. V was pared by 3 bases and J by 0 bases, with 15 bases between. Germline CDR1 is LNHDA and CDR2 is SQIVND (reference sequence). This CDR3 has 18 amino acids.